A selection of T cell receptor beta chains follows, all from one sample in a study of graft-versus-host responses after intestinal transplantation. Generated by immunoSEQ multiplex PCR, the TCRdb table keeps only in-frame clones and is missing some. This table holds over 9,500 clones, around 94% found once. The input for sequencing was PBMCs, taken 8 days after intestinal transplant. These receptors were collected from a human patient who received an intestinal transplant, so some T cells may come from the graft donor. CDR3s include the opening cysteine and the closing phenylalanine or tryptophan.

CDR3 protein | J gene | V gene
CASSYRGKNSPLHF | TRBJ1-6 | TRBV6-5
CASSLQGTYGYTF | TRBJ1-2 | TRBV5-4
CASSSSTPSTDTQYF | TRBJ2-3 | TRBV6-5
CASSRNRDTGELFF | TRBJ2-2 | TRBV18
CASSSRIAGYVYTF | TRBJ1-2 | TRBV28
CASRPAGTETQYF | TRBJ2-5 | TRBV19
CATSPPDGNYGYTF | TRBJ1-2 | TRBV15
CASSLAQLTEPQHF | TRBJ1-5 | TRBV28
CASSLGHRGEQFF | TRBJ2-1 | TRBV5-8
CASSLFRAGNEQFF | TRBJ2-1 | TRBV27
CASSYKGYPYNEQFF | TRBJ2-1 | TRBV6-5
CASSPARWTAKKQETQYF | TRBJ2-5 | TRBV18
CASSQSAGVNYGYTF | TRBJ1-2 | TRBV4-1
CASSPPYRGLRCNQPQHF | TRBJ1-5 | TRBV5-1
CASSQQQGFTDTQYF | TRBJ2-3 | TRBV7-9
CASSWRAAYEQYF | TRBJ2-7 | TRBV27
CASSIGLAGDHGETQYF | TRBJ2-5 | TRBV19
CASSDRGGGPEAFF | TRBJ1-1 | TRBV25-1